This T cell receptor (beta chain) was retrieved from a study of cytomegalovirus exposure and HLA in healthy donors. Study information: It was reported in a later analysis that the 90 to 150 validation repertoires used the same platform as the roughly 640 first-cohort repertoires. Study-level findings and limits: In a later analysis, first-cohort TCR clusters were found to tend to co-occur in the 120 or so validation repertoires.

The protocol was immunoSEQ multiplex PCR, while the TCRdb copy is restricted to in-frame clones and leaves out a portion. The sample consists of approximately 110,000 clones, 94% of them appearing once. To note about this clone: Its antigen is undetermined.

CDR1 and CDR2 from the germline V gene are MNHEY and SMNVEV (reference sequence). Trimming removed 5 bases at V and 6 bases at J, with 14 bases between. There are 14 residues in the CDR3. The sequenced material came from PBMCs. The clonotype was recovered from a woman aged 18-29 years in good health and CMV-seronegative. The V and J genes are TRBV27 and TRBJ2-1, with D possibly being TRBD1 (5 bases). As DNA, the CDR3 is TGTGCCAGCAGTAGGGTGGGGCTCGGCAATGAGCAGTTCTTC. Translating gives CASSRVGLGNEQFF.